Following are 15 T cell receptor beta chains from one sample sequenced in a study of spatial heterogeneity in lung cancer. Findings of the study overall: Expanded intratumoral alpha and beta TCR counts tracked tumor mutation counts.

Time point: sample taken at primary tumor resection. TCRdb recomputed calls from the 5' RACE reads with MiXCR, one row per CDR3 protein. The repertoire has several thousand distinct CDR3 sequences, around 9.9% of them found once; the top ten carry approximately 9%. Their antigens remain unidentified. Material: lung tumor tissue, obtained at surgery. The receptors here all came from a male donor with early-stage non-small cell lung cancer.

This clonotype was seen repeatedly, ten times or more. The chain joins TRBV5-4 to TRBJ2-2; D is ambiguous. The V and J ends lost 1 base and 5 bases respectively, with 15 bases between them. The CDR3 length is 16 residues. The germline V gene has CDR1 SGHNT and CDR2 YYREEE (reference sequence). CDR3 residues: CASSLIETPGTGELFF. The CDR3 bases are TGTGCCAGCAGCTTGATTGAGACTCCGGGTACCGGGGAGCTGTTTTTT.

This clonotype is classed as medium-sized. The gene calls are TRBV27 and TRBJ2-5; 9 positions agree with TRBD2. The CDR3 totals 14 residues. CDR1 is MNHEY and CDR2 is SMNVEV in the germline V gene (reference sequence). The V segment lost 5 bases and the J segment 5 bases; nucleotides outside the gene matches: 6. CDR3 coding DNA: TGTGCCAGCAGTCATGGGACTAGCCCGGAGACCCAGTACTTC. Its protein product is CASSHGTSPETQYF.

This clonotype appeared a few times. V is TRBV6-2 or TRBV6-3 and J is TRBJ2-2; D possibly uses TRBD1 or TRBD2 (5 bases each). The V end lost 6 bases, the J end lost 3 bases, and 11 bases lay between the germline ends. Germline-derived CDR1 and CDR2 are MNHEY and SVGEGT. The length of the CDR3 is 14 residues. The DNA of the CDR3 is TGTGCCAGCAGCCCCGGGACGTACACCGGGGAGCTGTTTTTT. It specifies CASSPGTYTGELFF.

Judged by abundance, this clonotype is medium-sized (0.01 to 0.1%). The genes are TRBV11-2 and TRBJ2-1; D possibly corresponds to TRBD2 (6 bases). In germline, CDR1 is SGHAT, CDR2 FQNNGV. CDR3 size: 16 residues. The V and J ends lost 0 bases and 6 bases respectively, with 15 bases between them. The CDR3 loop reads CASSLEYGSGSNEQFF. The CDR3 DNA reads as TGTGCCAGCAGCTTAGAATACGGGAGCGGTTCCAATGAGCAGTTCTTC.

This clonotype was seen many times. The chain couples TRBV9 to TRBJ1-1; perhaps TRBD1 as D (5 bases). Germline V gene data show CDR1 as SGDLS and CDR2 as YYNGEE. The length of the CDR3 is 14 residues. With 2 bases removed from V and 5 bases from J, the gap between germline ends came to 13 bases. For the CDR3, the DNA is TGTGCCAGCAGCGTTGACGGGGCGGGGACTGAAGCTTTCTTT. It specifies CASSVDGAGTEAFF.

This clonotype is judged medium-sized. The chain employs TRBV20-1 and TRBJ1-1; D unclear. The germline gives CDR1 DFQATT, CDR2 SNEGSKA (reference sequence). Trimming took off 0 bases at V and 1 base at J, with 9 bases between the two ends. CDR3 length: 14 residues. CDR3 bases: TGCAGTGCTAGAGATAGGTCGTCGAACACTGAAGCTTTCTTT. Amino acid sequence: CSARDRSSNTEAFF.

The V gene is TRBV9, the J gene TRBJ2-5; the D is unclear. The CDR3 sequence is 13 residues long. V gave up 0 bases and J gave up 2 bases, with 5 bases separating them. Germline-derived CDR1 and CDR2 are SGDLS and YYNGEE. The CDR3 DNA sequence: TGTGCCAGCAGCGTAGGGGGACAAGAGACCCAGTACTTC. Protein: CASSVGGQETQYF.

Many counts were recorded for this clonotype. V gene TRBV4-1 combines with J gene TRBJ2-1, with D possibly being TRBD1 (6 bases). From germline, CDR1 is MGHRA and CDR2 YSYEKL. V lost 4 bases and J lost 8, with 15 bases in between. This CDR3 contains 14 residues. CDR3 bases: TGCGCCAGCAGCCCATACAGGGATGTGGATGAGCAGTTCTTC. This translates into CASSPYRDVDEQFF.

Many counts were recorded for this clonotype. The chain recombines TRBV29-1 with TRBJ2-1, with TRBD1 as a possible D gene (5 bases). CDR3 length: 12 amino acids. Germline CDR1 reads SQVTM; CDR2 reads ANQGSEA. The V end was cut by 3 bases, the J end by 6 bases, with 9 bases between. In DNA form, the CDR3 reads TGCAGCGTTGATCGGACACTCAATGAGCAGTTCTTC. Translation gives CSVDRTLNEQFF.

This clonotype has at least ten counts. At one end, the junction sequence differs from germline, possibly due to a read error. J is TRBJ1-5 and V is TRBV7-3; no definite D call. The CDR3 length is 16 residues. Per the germline V gene, CDR1 is SGHTA and CDR2 is FQGTGA. This CDR3 is CVSSLKSPQPNQPQHF. The CDR3 coding sequence is TGTGTCAGCAGCTTAAAAAGCCCCCAGCCTAATCAGCCCCAGCATTTT.

This clonotype has just a few counts. The chain combines TRBV15 with TRBJ1-1; 7 nucleotides line up with TRBD1. J lost 4 bases, V lost 0 bases, and 2 bases had no gene match. The germline gives CDR1 LNHNV, CDR2 YYDKDF (reference sequence). CDR3 size: 14 residues. The CDR3 is CATSREQGSTEAFF. The DNA of the CDR3 is TGTGCCACCAGCAGAGAACAGGGGAGCACTGAAGCTTTCTTT.

This clonotype was seen repeatedly, ten times or more. The chain uses TRBV7-8 and TRBJ2-5, with a possible D match to TRBD2 (6 bases). The CDR3 is made up of 13 amino acids. V was clipped by 4 bases and J by 5 bases, with 11 bases between them. Germline V CDR1 and CDR2: SGHVS, FQNEAQ. The CDR3 sequence: CASSSGTWETQYF. The CDR3 DNA sequence: TGTGCCAGCAGCTCCGGGACTTGGGAGACCCAGTACTTC.

At least ten counts were recorded for this clonotype. The genes are TRBV11-3 and TRBJ2-2, with 8 bases that match TRBD1. The V segment lost 5 bases and the J segment 4 bases; nucleotides outside the gene matches: 9. Germline V gene sequence: CDR1 SGHNT, CDR2 YENEEA. This CDR3 region has 16 residues. CDR3 nucleotides: TGTGCCAGCAGCCCCCGACAGGGGCTAGCCACCGGGGAGCTGTTTTTT. Its protein product is CASSPRQGLATGELFF.

This rearrangement joins TRBV24-1 to TRBJ2-1, with 14 bases matching TRBD2. Germline CDR1 is KGHDR and CDR2 is SFDVKD. CDR3 length: 16 amino acids. V trimming: 4 bases; J trimming: 6 bases; junction bases outside the gene matches: 4. CDR3 DNA: TGTGCCACCAGTGACACGGGACTAGCGGGAGCCAATGAGCAGTTCTTC. It encodes CATSDTGLAGANEQFF.

By proportion, this clonotype is medium-sized. The chain joins TRBV24-1 to TRBJ2-1; maybe TRBD1 (6 bases). This CDR3 region has 17 residues. V shed 4 bases and J shed 5 bases, with 20 bases lying between them. Germline V lookup: CDR1 KGHDR, CDR2 SFDVKD. The CDR3 sequence: CATSETRGSIRNNEQFF. In DNA, the CDR3 is TGTGCCACCAGTGAGACGAGGGGGTCGATCAGAAACAATGAGCAGTTCTTC.